The text below deals with one TCR beta chain. Its specific antigen is unknown. No base quality information exists; no much larger clone differs at one position. Without any cell sorting, total RNA and DNA were co-extracted from approximately 20-30 mg of bulk tissue using the AllPrep DNA/RNA mini kit. Between November 2015 and early 2016, roughly 5 patients in China with histopathologically diagnosed primary liver carcinoma had their tumors surgically resected. At the time of sampling, the patients had chronic HBV infection and had not received any treatment. Fresh tumor and adjacent tissue pieces were bisected, with one half stored in RNAlater at -80 degrees C and the other half sent for histology. Using a constant-region primer and ProtoScript II reverse transcriptase, TCRbeta-specific cDNA was reverse-transcribed from 500 to 650 ng total RNA. Three nested multiplex PCR rounds, following a slightly modified ARM-PCR procedure, were used to build the TCRbeta libraries. Each of the first two PCR rounds ran for approximately 9 cycles using multiplex TRBV1-TRBV30 forward primers together with a Cbeta reverse primer. Sample barcodes and Illumina adapters were added in a final 25-cycle PCR using Deep VentR polymerase. Before sequencing, amplicons of 200-500 bp were purified from gel using a QIAquick gel extraction kit. An Illumina HiSeq 2500 was used to sequence the TCRbeta amplicons with 250-bp paired-end reads. In the paper's pipeline: Quality trimming of reads was performed with Trimmomatic v0.33, and paired reads were merged with FLASH v1.2.11 so that full CDR3 sequences could be recovered. V, D and J germline segments were assigned to the rearranged TCRbeta sequences using MiGEC v1.2.1b. Clonotype statistics and Shannon-Wiener diversity indices were computed with VDJtools v1.0.0. Except for diversity analysis, only each sample's 250 most abundant clonotypes were used in subsequent analyses to reduce sampling bias. TCRdb applied fastp at Q25 and MiXCR to the public reads, then kept only in-frame beta chains. Duplicate CDR3 protein sequences are folded into a single record with the most common DNA and genes. It is TCRdb's table, rather than the study itself, that gives the V and J calls and clone size. The sample table contains 80,000 or so distinct CDR3 sequences; only one count was recorded for 69% of them. The top ten clones comprise about 25% of the sample.

These data originate in a study of tumor-infiltrating lymphocytes in primary liver carcinoma (dated by TCRdb to about 2017). With respect to the entire study: The five patients, three men and two women aged 30 to 69 years, had hepatocellular carcinoma (four) or combined HCC and intrahepatic cholangiocarcinoma (one). The five patients had tumors staged T1-T3 N0M0, with maximum diameters ranging from about 4.2 to 11 cm. Each sample produced about 3.5 to 7.5 million productive TCRbeta reads, and read depth showed no significant difference between tissue types. The study combined TCRbeta repertoire sequencing, expression microarrays and whole-exome sequencing across five regions of each liver tumor, with adjacent normal tissue and blood. TCRbeta repertoire sequencing covered 35 or so specimens from 5 patients: 25 tumor regions, 5 adjacent noncancerous liver tissues and 5 peripheral blood samples. High reproducibility was observed for the technical replicate repertoires, with mean shared-clone rates around 0.9 and correlation coefficients above 0.95.

What the study reported, not specific to this receptor: Comparison of CD4+ and CD8+ T cell repertoires was precluded by the use of bulk unsorted samples. With just four or five patients in the study, the authors point out that the findings should be validated in a larger study. Pairs of tumor regions showed greater repertoire overlap (mean 36%) than tumor-adjacent pairs (roughly 17%) or tumor-blood pairs (about 14%), which is consistent with antigen-driven expansion. Because sequencing covered only the TCR beta chain and unpaired alpha chains were not captured, true repertoire diversity is likely underestimated. Compared with blood, tumors had a significantly larger share of the repertoire taken up by the top 250 clones (p = 0.039).

Via the germline V gene, CDR1 is SGHAT and CDR2 FQNNGV. The cysteine opens and the phenylalanine closes a CDR3 of 15 amino acids. CDR3 DNA only is kept here, 45 bases in frame from base 1. The V end gives up 8 bases and the J end 11 bases, leaving 17 bases in the junction not matched to a gene. The sequence links TRBV11-2 to TRBJ2-1, and 8 junctional nucleotides match TRBD2. The TCR sequence derives from a man aged 40-49 years with primary liver carcinoma and hepatitis B virus infection. Sequencing used tumor-adjacent normal liver tissue. The CDR3 region: CASGPQREGLGKQFF. The base sequence is TGTGCCAGCGGCCCCCAACGGGAGGGATTGGGTAAGCAGTTCTTC.